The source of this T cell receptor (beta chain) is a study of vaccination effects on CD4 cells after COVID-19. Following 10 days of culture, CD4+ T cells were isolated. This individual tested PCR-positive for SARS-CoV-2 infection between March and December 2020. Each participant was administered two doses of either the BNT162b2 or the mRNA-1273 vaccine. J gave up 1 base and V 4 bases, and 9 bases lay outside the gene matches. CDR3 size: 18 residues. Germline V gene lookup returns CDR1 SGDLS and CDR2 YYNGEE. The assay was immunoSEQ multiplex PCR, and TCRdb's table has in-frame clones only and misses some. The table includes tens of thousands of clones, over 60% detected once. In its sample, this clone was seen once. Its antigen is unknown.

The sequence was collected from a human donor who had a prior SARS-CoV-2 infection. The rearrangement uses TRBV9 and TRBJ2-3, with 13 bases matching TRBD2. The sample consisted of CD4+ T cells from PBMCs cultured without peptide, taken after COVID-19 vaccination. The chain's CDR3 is CASSIPLGLAGGTDTQYF. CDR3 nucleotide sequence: TGTGCCAGCAGCATACCCCTTGGACTAGCGGGAGGCACAGATACGCAGTATTTT.